Included here is one T cell receptor (beta chain) sequence, with context. As yet, its antigen is unknown. The sample is drawn from a study of T cell responses to AZD1222 COVID-19 vaccine. Study-wide results and limits: The sample set comprised mostly white British donors with more females, and clonal diversity was possibly underestimated. Recipients of AZD1222 seropositive at baseline numbered only five or six. In all cases, repertoires were sampled only after the peak T cell response.

Profiled with immunoSEQ multiplex PCR; TCRdb holds only in-frame clones, not every one. The data show approximately 130,000 clones, around 80% seen once. Pooled together were second doses at about 4 or about 12 weeks. V lost 0 bases and J lost 4, with 4 bases in between. CDR1 is MNHEY and CDR2 is SMNVEV in the germline V gene (reference sequence). The CDR3 loop spans 13 amino acids. The chain joins TRBV27 to TRBJ1-3; D unresolved. The sample consisted of peripheral blood, taken 28 days after the second AZD1222 dose. The TCR originated in an adult who received the AZD1222 COVID-19 vaccine. The CDR3: CASSLSSGNTIYF. CDR3 DNA: TGTGCCAGCAGTTTATCTTCCGGAAACACCATATATTTT.